The next 15 T cell receptor beta chains were all read from a single sample in a study of technical replicates of blood from a few donors. Using immunoSEQ multiplex PCR, the repertoire was profiled, and TCRdb retains in-frame clones only, with some absent. The sample yields tens of thousands of clones, approximately 95% seen once. What was sequenced was PBMCs. These receptors were taken from a human donor in good health. Some clones in this sample may be carry-over from other donors' samples.

The gene calls are TRBV18 and TRBJ2-5; possible D gene TRBD1, 6 bases. CDR3 size: 15 residues. V shed 4 bases and J shed 4 bases, with 16 bases lying between them. The germline V gene has CDR1 KGHSH and CDR2 LQKENI. The CDR3 reads CASSRKTDSAETQYF. The CDR3 region has the DNA TGTGCCAGCTCACGAAAGACGGACAGTGCAGAGACCCAGTACTTC.

The rearrangement uses TRBV6-5 and TRBJ2-2; 8 bases fit TRBD2. CDR1 and CDR2 (germline): MNHEY, SVGAGI. V was pared by 5 bases and J by 7 bases, with 6 bases of the junction left unmatched. CDR3 length: 14 amino acids. The CDR3 DNA sequence: TGTGCCAGCAGTCTCAGCGGGAGCCACGGGGAGCTGTTTTTT. Protein sequence: CASSLSGSHGELFF.

The V call is TRBV5-1, the J call TRBJ2-3; unclear D gene. Germline values: CDR1 SGHRS, CDR2 YFSETQ. Trimming stripped 3 bases from V and 4 bases from J, with 12 bases between. This CDR3 comprises 14 residues. This CDR3 is CASSSQGVSDTQYF. The CDR3 DNA reads as TGCGCCAGCAGCTCCCAAGGAGTGTCAGATACGCAGTATTTT.

The J gene is TRBJ2-2, the V gene TRBV5-4; possibly TRBD1 for D (5 bases). Germline loops: CDR1 SGHNT, CDR2 YYREEE (reference sequence). V was cut by 1 base and J by 4 bases, with 11 bases left in between. The CDR3 totals 15 residues. The CDR3 here is CASSLQGALTGELFF. CDR3 nucleotides: TGTGCCAGCAGCTTGCAAGGGGCGCTCACCGGGGAGCTGTTTTTT. The complete variable domain, with remaining parts taken from reference TRBV5-4 and TRBJ2-2, reads ETGVTQSPTHLIKTRGQQVTLRCSSQSGHNTVSWYQQALGQGPQFIFQYYREEENGRGNFPPRFSGLQFPNYSSELNVNALELDDSALYLCASSLQGALTGELFFGEGSRLTVL.

This clone occurred once. The chain is built from TRBV21-1 and TRBJ2-2; the table names TRBD2, a call not compared with the DNA. TRBV21-1 is described as a pseudogene. CDR3 length equals 11 residues. The CDR3 coding sequence is TGTGCCAGCAGCACTGCCGGGGAGCTGTTTTTT. It yields the protein CASSTAGELFF.

The rearrangement uses TRBV6-5 and TRBJ2-1, with a possible D match to TRBD1 (6 bases). The CDR3 spans 13 residues. Germline V lookup: CDR1 MNHEY, CDR2 SVGAGI. Between the trimmed V and J ends, which lost 4 bases and 11 bases, there was a span of 15 bases. The CDR3 reads CASSSPQGLKQFF. The CDR3 DNA follows: TGTGCCAGCAGTTCACCACAGGGTCTGAAGCAGTTCTTC.

This clone was recorded once. V and J are TRBV5-1 and TRBJ2-5; TRBD2 matches 8 bases. The CDR3 spans 17 residues. The ends lost 4 bases at V and 0 bases at J; junction bases unmatched: 11. The V gene's germline CDR1 is SGHRS and CDR2 YFSETQ. Here the CDR3 reads CASSRTPQRGNQETQYF. In DNA, the CDR3 is TGCGCCAGCAGCAGGACCCCCCAGCGGGGGAACCAAGAGACCCAGTACTTC.

This chain links TRBV7-9 with TRBJ1-2; D remains ambiguous. CDR3 length: 12 residues. Germline V lookup: CDR1 SEHNR, CDR2 FQNEAQ (reference sequence). V was pared by 3 bases and J by 8 bases, with 10 bases between. CDR3 sequence: CASSFFQEGYTF. The CDR3 DNA sequence: TGTGCCAGCAGCTTTTTCCAGGAAGGCTACACCTTC.

In this sample, this clone turned up once. The chain recombines TRBV7-9 with TRBJ2-2; TRBD2 is a possible D gene (7 bases). The germline V and J ends were trimmed by 5 bases and 0 bases, with 10 bases remaining between them. Per germline, CDR1 SEHNR and CDR2 FQNEAQ (reference sequence). The CDR3 covers 15 residues. Written as DNA, the CDR3 is TGTGCCAGCAGCCCGGGGGGCCCGAACACCGGGGAGCTGTTTTTT. Translated: CASSPGGPNTGELFF.

The chain carries TRBV7-2 and TRBJ2-3, with 7 bases identical to TRBD2. The CDR3 length is 16 residues. The V segment lost 3 bases and the J segment 6 bases; nucleotides outside the gene matches: 12. Germline-derived CDR1 and CDR2 are SGHTA and FQGNSA. The CDR3 DNA sequence: TGTGCCAGCAGCTTTGGACTAGTCCTATCTCCCGATACGCAGTATTTT. Encoded protein: CASSFGLVLSPDTQYF.

The chain recombines TRBV7-2 with TRBJ1-6, with D possibly matching TRBD1 (6 bases). Per germline, CDR1 SGHTA and CDR2 FQGNSA. The CDR3 length is 17 residues. Trimming took 1 base from V and 0 from J, leaving 10 bases between them. CDR3 nucleotide sequence: TGTGCCAGCAGCTTAGTCGGACAGAGCTCCTATAATTCACCCCTCCACTTT. As protein: CASSLVGQSSYNSPLHF.

The CDR3 nucleotides are TGTGCCAGCAGTGGTCGGGACAGGGGAGGGTCACCCCTCCACTTT. It translates to CASSGRDRGGSPLHF. The rearrangement links TRBV2 to TRBJ1-6, with TRBD1 matching over 10 bases. Germline CDR1 reads SNHLY; CDR2 reads FYNNEI. Trimming at V came to 4 bases and at J to 10 bases, leaving 7 bases not matched to a gene. The CDR3 has 15 amino acids.

The gene calls are TRBV4-2 and TRBJ2-4, with TRBD2 matching over 9 bases. Germline-derived CDR1 and CDR2 are LGHNA and YNFKEQ. Trimming took 2 bases from V and 6 from J; bases not matched to a gene: 5. The CDR3 has 15 residues. The CDR3 DNA reads TGTGCCAGCAGCCAACTTAGCGGGGGTAGAAACATTCAGTACTTC. Protein product: CASSQLSGGRNIQYF.

This chain links TRBV4-3 with TRBJ2-6; D is perhaps TRBD2 (6 bases). Trimming stripped 1 base from V and 3 bases from J, with 10 bases between. The CDR3 is 16 residues long. Germline V gene sequence: CDR1 LGHNA, CDR2 YSLEER. The CDR3 DNA is TGCGCCAGCAGCCAAGCCCCGGGAGATGGGGCCAACGTCCTGACTTTC. It translates to CASSQAPGDGANVLTF.

The chain employs TRBV10-3 and TRBJ2-2, with 9 bases matching TRBD2. From germline, CDR1 is ENHRY and CDR2 SYGVKD. The CDR3 totals 16 residues. The ends lost 4 bases at V and 4 bases at J; junction bases unmatched: 7. This CDR3 reads CAISGGLAGITGELFF. Here the CDR3 DNA reads TGTGCCATCAGTGGAGGGCTAGCGGGAATCACCGGGGAGCTGTTTTTT.